This T cell receptor beta chain was retrieved from a study of T cell responses to AZD1222 COVID-19 vaccine. Points from the study as a whole: Clonal diversity may have been underestimated, and the donors were mostly white British, with more females than males. Spike was spanned by vaccine-associated CD4 TCRs, which were dominant at 160-218 and 743-854. Baseline testing showed seropositivity in only five to seven AZD1222 recipients.

This clone was detected only once. The antigen is undetermined. TCRdb keeps only in-frame clones here, not all; method: immunoSEQ multiplex PCR. The top ten hold 11% of the sample, which has over 150,000 clones, 88% seen once. The sequence came from an adult who received the AZD1222 COVID-19 vaccine. Sequenced here: peripheral blood, sampled 28 days after the second AZD1222 dose.

The CDR3 bases are TGTGCCAGCTCACCGACAGTTGCACTAGCGCTCACCGGGGAGCTGTTTTTT. Translating gives CASSPTVALALTGELFF. The V call is TRBV18, the J call TRBJ2-2; 7 nucleotides align to TRBD2. The germline V gene has CDR1 KGHSH and CDR2 LQKENI. The J segment lost 4 bases and the V segment lost 3 bases, leaving 11 bases of the junction unmatched. CDR3 length: 17 residues.